This T cell receptor (beta chain) came from a study of blood T cell repertoires in COVID-19. Study information: Samples taken during acute and convalescent COVID-19 were collected in the United States, Italy and Spain.

V shed 5 bases and J shed 4 bases, with 14 bases lying between them. The length of the CDR3 is 14 residues. Germline assignment: CDR1 LNHNV and CDR2 YYDKDF (reference sequence). In the source study's methods: Amplification with reference gene primers provided the estimates of nucleated cell counts. The assay was immunoSEQ multiplex PCR, and TCRdb's table has in-frame clones only and misses some. V and J calls plus clone size are reproduced from that table; the DNA served to infer D and trimming. The sample comprises 240,000 or so clones, around 90% of which are singletons, and around 7.2% rests with the top ten.

This clonotype was obtained from a man between 60 and 75 years old who had recovered from COVID-19. Sample: peripheral blood. The chain links TRBV15 to TRBJ1-2; D is uncertain. The CDR3 sequence is CATSLPGGSYGYTF. CDR3 coding DNA: TGTGCCACCAGCCTCCCAGGAGGTTCCTATGGCTACACCTTC.